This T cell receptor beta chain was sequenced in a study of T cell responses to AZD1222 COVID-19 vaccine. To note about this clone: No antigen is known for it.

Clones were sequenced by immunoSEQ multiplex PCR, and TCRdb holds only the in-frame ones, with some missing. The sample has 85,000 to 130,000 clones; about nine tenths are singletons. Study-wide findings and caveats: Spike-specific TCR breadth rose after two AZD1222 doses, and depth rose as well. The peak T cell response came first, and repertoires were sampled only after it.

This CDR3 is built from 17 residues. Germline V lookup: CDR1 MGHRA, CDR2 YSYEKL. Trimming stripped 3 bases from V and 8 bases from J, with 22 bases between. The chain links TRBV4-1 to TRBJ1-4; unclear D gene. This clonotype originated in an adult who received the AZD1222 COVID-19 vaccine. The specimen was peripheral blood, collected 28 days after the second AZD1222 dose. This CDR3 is CASSQSGQREGGEKLFF. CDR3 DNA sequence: TGCGCCAGCAGCCAGAGCGGGCAGAGAGAGGGAGGGGAAAAACTGTTTTTT.